The text below deals with one TCR beta chain. This sample is drawn from a study of technical replicates of blood from a few donors. Method: immunoSEQ multiplex PCR; TCRdb's copy keeps in-frame clones and lacks some. The table has roughly 80,000 clones, over 75% seen once. V lost 2 bases, J lost 0 bases, and 8 bases lay in between. The V gene's germline CDR1 is KGHSH and CDR2 LQKENI. The CDR3 covers 15 residues. The receptor was derived from a human donor in good health. The chain is built from TRBV18 and TRBJ1-3, with D perhaps TRBD1 (6 bases). The source material was T cells isolated from PBMCs. CDR3 sequence reads: CASSPTGTSGNTIYF. In nucleotides, the CDR3 is TGTGCCAGCTCACCAACAGGGACCTCTGGAAACACCATATATTTT.